What follows describes a single T cell receptor (beta chain). The clone's antigen remains unknown. Base-call qualities are not available, and no considerably larger clone is one nucleotide away. For TCR Vbeta sequencing, memory CD4+ T cells were sorted ex vivo from the peripheral blood of narcolepsy patients and healthy controls. The sample comes from a study of T cells in narcolepsy (dated by TCRdb to the late 2010s). For context, the study as a whole: Patients with narcolepsy type 1 or type 2 (NT1, NT2) were enrolled in the study together with healthy control donors. Autoreactive T cells targeting hypocretin neuron self-antigens (hypocretin, TRIB2) were sought in narcolepsy patients, and TCR Vbeta sequencing was used to track clonotypes in blood and CSF. What the study reported, not specific to this receptor: No sequences matching autoreactive T cell clones were present in some of the blood memory CD4+ repertoires from patients and controls. According to the report, autoreactive clonotypes were detected serially in the blood of the same patients and of different patients, but not in healthy controls. Numbers of sequenced blood memory CD4+ clonotypes were comparable, with averages of around 39,000 in patients and about 35,000 in controls. Plots that compared CSF and blood CD4+ T cell clonotypes from the same patient highlighted HCRT-specific and TRIB2-specific autoreactive clonotypes.

The library relied on the immunoSEQ multiplex PCR assay. TCRdb holds this immuneACCESS table with in-frame rearrangements only. Some clones are missing; in checked studies, unresolved V genes explain under half, and the rest has no known cause. The table for this sample lists some 33,000 clones; roughly 88% of them were counted only once. Roughly 1.2% of the sample belongs to the ten largest clones. Specimen: CD45RA- memory CD4+ T cells from PBMCs. The label giving this sample's cell subset or site can be read as: memory T cells sorted ex vivo from peripheral blood. This clonotype originated in a human donor with narcolepsy.

The nucleotide sequence reads as follows: TGTGCCAGCTCACCGTTTAGCGGGGGGTTGATCAATGAGCAGTTCTTC. It specifies CASSPFSGGLINEQFF. The rearranged chain carries TRBV18 and TRBJ2-1, with TRBD2 matching 10 junction bases. There are 16 amino acids in the CDR3, from cysteine to phenylalanine inclusive. The entry retains the CDR3 DNA only, 48 bases that are in frame from base 1. In the germline V gene, CDR1 corresponds to KGHSH and CDR2 to LQKENI. V is cut back by 3 bases and J by 6 bases, with 8 bases in the junction unmatched.